These T cell receptor beta chains were read from a single sample in a study of blood T cell repertoires in COVID-19. Some clones are missing from TCRdb's copy, which holds only in-frame ones; the method was immunoSEQ multiplex PCR. The sample has roughly 290,000 clones, 80% to 90% seen once. The specimen was PBMCs or T cells enriched from blood (not recorded which). The origin of the receptors is a man younger than 40 who had recovered from COVID-19. CDR3s include the opening cysteine and the closing phenylalanine or tryptophan. The D gene is left open where the match is weak. Only some rows state a clone size, as once, few, many or a class for expanded clones.

CDR3,DNA,J,D,V,size
CASSHQGLNPGDGQYF,TGTGCCAGCAGCCACCAGGGACTCAACCCGGGCGATGGGCAGTATTTT,TRBJ2-3,-,TRBV4-2,-
CASSPVGTGGSGANVLTF,TGCGCCAGCTCTCCCGTGGGGACAGGGGGGTCCGGGGCCAACGTCCTGACTTTC,TRBJ2-6,TRBD1,TRBV5-1,-
CASSDRGAQPQHF,TGTGCCAGCAGTGATCGGGGAGCTCAGCCCCAGCATTTT,TRBJ1-5,-,TRBV25-1,-
CASSVIQGAHPAAFF,TGTGCCAGCAGCGTAATACAGGGGGCCCATCCTGCAGCTTTCTTT,TRBJ1-1,TRBD1,TRBV5-5,few
CASSAEGDGYTF,TGTGCCAGCAGTGCTGAGGGAGATGGCTACACCTTC,TRBJ1-2,-,TRBV2,once
CASSDLAGGADTQYF,TGTGCCAGCAGTGACTTGGCGGGGGGCGCAGATACGCAGTATTTT,TRBJ2-3,TRBD2,TRBV6-4,few
CSVVLQGYNEQFF,TGCAGCGTTGTCTTACAGGGCTACAATGAGCAGTTCTTC,TRBJ2-1,-,TRBV29-1,once
CASSLGRGGQLNSPLHF,TGTGCCAGCAGCTTAGGGCGTGGCGGACAGCTTAATTCACCCCTCCACTTT,TRBJ1-6,-,TRBV11-2,-
CASSFSYVAERTDTQYF,TGTGCCAGCAGCTTCAGTTATGTTGCGGAACGCACAGATACGCAGTATTTT,TRBJ2-3,-,TRBV11-2,-
CASTGGRATEAFF,TGTGCCAGCACCGGGGGGAGGGCCACTGAAGCTTTCTTT,TRBJ1-1,-,TRBV3-1/TRBV3-2,-
CATSDSRTGLTSPLHF,TGTGCCACCAGTGATTCCCGGACAGGGTTAACTTCACCCCTCCACTTT,TRBJ1-6,TRBD1,TRBV24-1,-
CSVEGGDGYTF,TGCAGCGTTGAGGGGGGTGATGGCTACACCTTC,TRBJ1-2,-,TRBV29-1,-
CASSWDSLRRTQYF,TGTGCCAGCAGCTGGGACAGCCTAAGACGGACCCAGTACTTC,TRBJ2-5,TRBD1,TRBV6-2/TRBV6-3,-
CATSRAVEYTDTQYF,TGTGCCACCAGCAGAGCCGTGGAGTACACAGATACGCAGTATTTT,TRBJ2-3,-,TRBV15,-
CASSLHKDRTGELFF,TGTGCCAGCAGCCTCCATAAGGACAGAACCGGGGAGCTGTTTTTT,TRBJ2-2,-,TRBV11-2,-
CASSNTGSTNEKLFF,TGCGCCAGCAGCAACACGGGATCAACTAATGAAAAACTGTTTTTT,TRBJ1-4,-,TRBV4-1,-
CASSLGQAGQPQHF,TGCGCCAGCAGCTTGGGACAGGCGGGCCAGCCCCAGCATTTT,TRBJ1-5,-,TRBV5-1,once
CASSFGTGGREQYF,TGCGCCAGCAGCTTCGGGACAGGGGGCCGCGAGCAGTACTTC,TRBJ2-7,TRBD1,TRBV5-1,-
CASSLIGTVGETQYF,TGTGCCAGCAGCTTAATTGGGACAGTTGGGGAGACCCAGTACTTC,TRBJ2-5,TRBD1,TRBV7-9,-
CASSYTGSNQPQHF,TGTGCCAGCAGTTACACGGGGAGCAATCAGCCCCAGCATTTT,TRBJ1-5,-,TRBV6-5,-
CASSRSAGEETQYF,TGTGCCAGCTCACGGTCGGCGGGAGAAGAGACCCAGTACTTC,TRBJ2-5,TRBD2,TRBV18,-
CASVPSRDQPQHF,TGTGCCAGCGTCCCATCGAGAGATCAGCCCCAGCATTTT,TRBJ1-5,-,TRBV6-5,-
CASSRTGANYGYTF,TGTGCCAGCAGCCGCACTGGAGCTAACTATGGCTACACCTTC,TRBJ1-2,-,TRBV9,-
CAIEGQRGGADTQYF,TGTGCCATCGAGGGCCAGCGGGGGGGCGCAGATACGCAGTATTTT,TRBJ2-3,TRBD2,TRBV10-3,once
CASSLAAGTRSAHEQFF,TGCGCCAGCAGCTTGGCCGCGGGGACCAGAAGCGCCCATGAGCAGTTCTTC,TRBJ2-1,-,TRBV5-1,once
CASSLKENEQYF,TGTGCCAGCAGCTTAAAGGAGAACGAGCAGTACTTC,TRBJ2-7,-,TRBV7-9,-
CASSDTGKVDTQYF,TGTGCCAGCAGCGATACAGGGAAGGTAGATACGCAGTATTTT,TRBJ2-3,-,TRBV9,-
CASSLISGGAGDTQYF,TGTGCCAGCAGCTTAATTAGCGGGGGGGCCGGGGATACGCAGTATTTT,TRBJ2-3,TRBD2,TRBV7-2,-
CASSPRQENTIYF,TGTGCCAGCTCACCCCGACAGGAAAACACCATATATTTT,TRBJ1-3,-,TRBV18,-
CASRETGGRTEAFF,TGTGCCAGCAGAGAAACAGGGGGCCGGACTGAAGCTTTCTTT,TRBJ1-1,TRBD1,TRBV2,-
CASSGQGNTGELFF,TGCGCCAGCAGTGGCCAGGGGAACACCGGGGAGCTGTTTTTT,TRBJ2-2,-,TRBV5-1,-
CASSPGIMNTEAFF,TGCGCCAGCAGCCCGGGGATCATGAACACTGAAGCTTTCTTT,TRBJ1-1,-,TRBV4-3,once
CASSDGGQVVYEQYF,TGTGCCAGCAGTGACGGGGGGCAGGTAGTCTACGAGCAGTACTTC,TRBJ2-7,-,TRBV25-1,-
CASSSWTGDNEQFF,TGTGCCAGCAGCTCTTGGACAGGGGACAATGAGCAGTTCTTC,TRBJ2-1,TRBD1,TRBV7-9,once
CASSFRGRFGEKLFF,TGCGCCAGCAGCTTCCGAGGGAGGTTTGGGGAAAAACTGTTTTTT,TRBJ1-4,-,TRBV4-3,-
CASSPGGGGQPQHF,TGTGCCAGCAGTCCGGGCGGGGGTGGACAGCCCCAGCATTTT,TRBJ1-5,-,TRBV28,-
CASSLSPLGGRGYTF,TGTGCCAGCAGTTTATCGCCGCTTGGGGGCCGGGGCTACACCTTC,TRBJ1-2,-,TRBV27,-
CASSFSGTGGVF,TGTGCCAGCAGCTTTTCCGGGACAGGGGGCGTCTTC,TRBJ2-7,TRBD1,TRBV5-4,few
CASSEGGRVGNQPQHF,TGTGCCAGCAGTGAAGGGGGCAGGGTTGGCAATCAGCCCCAGCATTTT,TRBJ1-5,-,TRBV2,-